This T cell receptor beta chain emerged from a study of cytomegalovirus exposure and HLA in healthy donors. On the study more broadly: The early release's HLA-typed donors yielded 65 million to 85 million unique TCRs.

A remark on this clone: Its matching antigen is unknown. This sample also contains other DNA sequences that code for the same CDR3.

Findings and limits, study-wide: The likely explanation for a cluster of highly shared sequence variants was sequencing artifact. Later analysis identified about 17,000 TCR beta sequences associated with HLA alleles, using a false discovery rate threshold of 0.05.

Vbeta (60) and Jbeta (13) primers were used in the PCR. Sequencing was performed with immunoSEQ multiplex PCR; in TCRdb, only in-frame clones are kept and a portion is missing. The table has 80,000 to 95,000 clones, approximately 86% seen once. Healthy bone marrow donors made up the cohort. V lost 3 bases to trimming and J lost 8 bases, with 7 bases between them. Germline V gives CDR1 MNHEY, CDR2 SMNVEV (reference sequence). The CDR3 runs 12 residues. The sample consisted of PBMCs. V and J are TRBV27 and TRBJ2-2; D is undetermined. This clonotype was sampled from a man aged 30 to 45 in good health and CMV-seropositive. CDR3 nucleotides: TGTGCCAGCAGTTTTCGTACTGGGGAGCTGTTTTTT. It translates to CASSFRTGELFF.